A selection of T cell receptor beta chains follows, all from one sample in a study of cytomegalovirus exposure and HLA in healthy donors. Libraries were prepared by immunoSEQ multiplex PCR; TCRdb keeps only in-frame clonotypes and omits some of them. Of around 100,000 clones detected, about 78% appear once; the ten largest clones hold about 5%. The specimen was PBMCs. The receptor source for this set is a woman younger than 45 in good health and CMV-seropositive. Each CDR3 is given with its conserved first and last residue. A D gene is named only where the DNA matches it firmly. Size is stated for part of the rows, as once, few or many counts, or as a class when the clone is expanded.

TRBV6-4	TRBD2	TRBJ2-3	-	TGTGCCAGCAGTGACCGCGGGAGTGACACAGATACGCAGTATTTT	CASSDRGSDTDTQYF
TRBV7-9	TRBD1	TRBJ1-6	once	TGTGCCAGCAGCCCGGACAGGGAAAGGTTATCCCTCCACTTT	CASSPDRERLSLHF
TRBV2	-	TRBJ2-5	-	TGTGCCAGCATCCGAGGTTCCCAAGAGACCCAGTACTTC	CASIRGSQETQYF
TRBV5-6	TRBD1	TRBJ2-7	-	TGTGCCAGCAGCCCGGGGGGGACAGGGGGCTTCTACGAGCAGTACTTC	CASSPGGTGGFYEQYF
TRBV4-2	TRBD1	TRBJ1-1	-	TGTGCCAGCAGCCAAGCGGGGGGGGAGGGGGCTGGTGAAGCTTTCTTT	CASSQAGGEGAGEAFF
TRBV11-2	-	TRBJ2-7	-	TGTGCCAGCAGCTCTCCCCTGTCTCTAGCTTACGAGCAGTACTTC	CASSSPLSLAYEQYF
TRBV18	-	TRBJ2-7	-	TGTGCCAGCTCCGGACAGAGCTCCTACGAGCAGTACTTC	CASSGQSSYEQYF
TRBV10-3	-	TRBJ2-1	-	TGTGCCATCAGTGAACCTGGGTCACAGGGTTTGAATGAGCAGTTCTTC	CAISEPGSQGLNEQFF
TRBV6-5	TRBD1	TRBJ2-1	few	TGTGCCAGCAGTTACCGGGACAGTGCCTACAATGAGCAGTTCTTC	CASSYRDSAYNEQFF
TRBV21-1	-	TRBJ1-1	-	TGTGCCAGCAGCAAAGACAGGGGTGGCACTGAAGCTTTCTTT	CASSKDRGGTEAFF
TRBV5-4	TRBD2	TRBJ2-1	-	TGTGCCTCGGGGCGGGAGAACAATGAGCAGTTCTTC	CASGRENNEQFF
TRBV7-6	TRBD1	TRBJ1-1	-	TGTGCCAGCAGCCCCCTCGGGCAGGGGGCTGAAGCTTTCTTT	CASSPLGQGAEAFF
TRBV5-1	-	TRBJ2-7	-	TGCGCCAGCAGCTTGGAAGGACACGCAACCCCCCTGGAGCAGTACTTC	CASSLEGHATPLEQYF
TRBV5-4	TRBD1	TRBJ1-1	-	TGTGCCAGCAGCCCCTGGACAGGTGACACTGAAGCTTTCTTT	CASSPWTGDTEAFF
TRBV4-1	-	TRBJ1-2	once	TGCGCCAGCAGCCAGTCCCCGACAGAAAACTATGGCTACACCTTC	CASSQSPTENYGYTF
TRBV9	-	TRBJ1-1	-	TGTGCCAGCAGCGTTTTGGGAGGGGCCACGGAAGCTTTCTTT	CASSVLGGATEAFF
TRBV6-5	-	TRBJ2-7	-	TGTGCCAGCAGTCCCCCCCGGGGGGCCCCCGAGCAGTACTTC	CASSPPRGAPEQYF
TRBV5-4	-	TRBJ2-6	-	TGTGCCAGCAGCTTGGGTTGGAGCTCTGGGGCCAACGTCCTGACTTTC	CASSLGWSSGANVLTF
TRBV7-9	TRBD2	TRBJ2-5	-	TGTGCCAGCAGCCGCGGGGGGGCCGCCCCCCAAGAGACCCAGTACTTC	CASSRGGAAPQETQYF
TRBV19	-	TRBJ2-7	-	TGTGCCAGTAGTAGGGGGTCACAGGGTTCCTACGAGCAGTACTTC	CASSRGSQGSYEQYF
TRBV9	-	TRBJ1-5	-	TGTGCCAGCAGCGTAGCCGGGAATCAGCCCCAGCATTTT	CASSVAGNQPQHF
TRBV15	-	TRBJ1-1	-	TGTGCCACCAGCAGAGATCCGGGGATGAACACTGAAGCTTTCTTT	CATSRDPGMNTEAFF
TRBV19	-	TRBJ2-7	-	TGTGCCAGTAGTCAGGGTACTTACGAGCAGTACTTC	CASSQGTYEQYF
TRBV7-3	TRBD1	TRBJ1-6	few	TGTGCCAGCAGCCCGGGACAGGTTAATTCACCCCTCCACTTT	CASSPGQVNSPLHF
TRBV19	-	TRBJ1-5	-	TGTGCTACGAAAGGGGTGGGGCAGCCCCAGCATTTT	CATKGVGQPQHF
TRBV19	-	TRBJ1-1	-	TGTGCCAGTAGTATAGGACAGAACACTGAAGCTTTCTTT	CASSIGQNTEAFF
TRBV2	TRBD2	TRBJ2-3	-	TGTGCCAGCAGTGTAGCGGGGGGGGCCACAGATACGCAGTATTTT	CASSVAGGATDTQYF
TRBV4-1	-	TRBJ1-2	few	TGCGCCAGCAGCCAAGTGGGCACCAGGGACTATGGCTACACCTTC	CASSQVGTRDYGYTF
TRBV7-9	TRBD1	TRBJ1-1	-	TGTGCCAGCAGCTCCCAGGGGGGCGGGAACACTGAAGCTTTCTTT	CASSSQGGGNTEAFF
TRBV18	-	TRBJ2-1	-	TGTGCCAGCTCACCACCCTACCTGAATGAGCAGTTCTTC	CASSPPYLNEQFF
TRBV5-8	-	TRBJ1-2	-	TGTGCCAGCAGCTTTAGGGACGGGGACTCCGTCAACTATGGCTACACCTTC	CASSFRDGDSVNYGYTF
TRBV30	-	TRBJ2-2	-	TGTGCCTGGAGTGTCGCGTACGGGGAGCTGTTTTTT	CAWSVAYGELFF
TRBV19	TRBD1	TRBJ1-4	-	TGTGCCAGTATTTATCGGGACAGGGGGAGTGCTAATGAAAAACTGTTTTTT	CASIYRDRGSANEKLFF
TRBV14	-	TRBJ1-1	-	TGTGCCAGCAGAGGGGGGAACACTGAAGCTTTCTTT	CASRGGNTEAFF
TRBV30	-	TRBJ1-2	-	TGTGCCTGGAGCCTAGGGACAACAGGGATGGATGGCTACACCTTC	CAWSLGTTGMDGYTF
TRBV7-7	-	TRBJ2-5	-	TGTGCTAGCAGCTTAGAGGCTAGCCACTCCACCCAGTACTTC	CASSLEASHSTQYF
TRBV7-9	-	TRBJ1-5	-	TGTGCCAGCAGCTCCGGGGGGGAGGTTCAGCCCCAGCATTTT	CASSSGGEVQPQHF
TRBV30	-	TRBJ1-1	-	TGTGCCTGGCAGGTTGCGAACACTGAAGCTTTCTTT	CAWQVANTEAFF
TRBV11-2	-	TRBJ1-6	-	TGTGCCAGCAGCTTGAGGGTGATCTCCTATAATTCACCCCTCCACTTT	CASSLRVISYNSPLHF
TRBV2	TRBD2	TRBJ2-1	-	TGTGCCAGCACAGGACTAGCATCCAATGAGCAGTTCTTC	CASTGLASNEQFF
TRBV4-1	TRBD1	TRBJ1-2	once	TGCGCCAGCAGCCAAACAGGGGCGACTAGTGGCTACACCTTC	CASSQTGATSGYTF
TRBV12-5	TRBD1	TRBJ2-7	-	TGTGCTAGTGGTGACACGGGACAGTGGTACGAGCAGTACTTC	CASGDTGQWYEQYF
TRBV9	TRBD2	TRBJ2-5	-	TGTGCCAGCAGCCCGGGACTAGCGCAAGAGACCCAGTACTTC	CASSPGLAQETQYF